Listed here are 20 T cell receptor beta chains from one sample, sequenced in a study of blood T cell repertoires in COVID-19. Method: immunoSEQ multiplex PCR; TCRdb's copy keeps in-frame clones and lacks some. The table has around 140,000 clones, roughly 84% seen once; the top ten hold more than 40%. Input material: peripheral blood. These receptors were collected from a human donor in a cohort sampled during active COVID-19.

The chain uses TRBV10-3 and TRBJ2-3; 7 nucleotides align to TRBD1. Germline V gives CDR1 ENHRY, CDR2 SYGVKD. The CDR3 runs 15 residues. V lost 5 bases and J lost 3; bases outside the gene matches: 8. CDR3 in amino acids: CAISSGQEVTDTQYF. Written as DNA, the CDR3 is TGTGCCATCAGTTCTGGACAGGAGGTTACAGATACGCAGTATTTT.

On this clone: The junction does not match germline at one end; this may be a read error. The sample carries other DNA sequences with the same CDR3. In DNA, the CDR3 is TGTGCTAGCAGCTTAACAGAGAACACTGAAGCTTTCTTT. Translating gives CASSLTENTEAFF. The chain combines TRBV7-7 with TRBJ1-1; no clear D. CDR3 length: 13 amino acids. Germline V lookup: CDR1 SSHAT, CDR2 FNYEAQ (reference sequence).

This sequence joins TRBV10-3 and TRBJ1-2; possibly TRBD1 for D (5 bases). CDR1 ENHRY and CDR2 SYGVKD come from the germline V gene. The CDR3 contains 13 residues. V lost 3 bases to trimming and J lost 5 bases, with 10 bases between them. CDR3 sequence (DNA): TGTGCCATCAGTGACAGGGAGGAGTATGGCTACACCTTC. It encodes CAISDREEYGYTF.

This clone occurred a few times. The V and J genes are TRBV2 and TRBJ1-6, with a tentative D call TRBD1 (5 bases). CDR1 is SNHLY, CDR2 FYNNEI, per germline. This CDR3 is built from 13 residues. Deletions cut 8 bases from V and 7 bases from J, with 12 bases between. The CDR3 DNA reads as TGTGCCAGCCGGCAGGGTGGCAATTCACCCCTCCACTTT. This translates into CASRQGGNSPLHF.

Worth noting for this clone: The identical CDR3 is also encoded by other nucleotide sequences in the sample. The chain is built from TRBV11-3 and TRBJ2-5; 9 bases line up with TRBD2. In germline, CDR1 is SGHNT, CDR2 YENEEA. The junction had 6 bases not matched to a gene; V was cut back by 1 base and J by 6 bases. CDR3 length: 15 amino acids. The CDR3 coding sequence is TGTGCCAGCAGCTTAGGGGTAGCGGGGGAGCAGACCCAGTACTTC. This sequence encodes CASSLGVAGEQTQYF.

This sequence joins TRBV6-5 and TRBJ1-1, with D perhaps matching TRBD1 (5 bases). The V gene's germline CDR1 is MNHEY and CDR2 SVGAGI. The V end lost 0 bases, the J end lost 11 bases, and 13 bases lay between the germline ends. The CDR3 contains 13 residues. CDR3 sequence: CASSYSRGGSAFF. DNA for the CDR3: TGTGCCAGCAGTTACTCCCGTGGGGGGTCCGCTTTCTTT.

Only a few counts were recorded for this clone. The CDR3 DNA sequence: TGCGCCAGCAGCCCAGAAGACAGAACTAACTATGGCTACACCTTC. Amino acid sequence: CASSPEDRTNYGYTF. V usage is TRBV4-3 and J usage is TRBJ1-2; tentatively, D is TRBD1 (5 bases). Trimming left V 4 bases short and J 0 bases short, with 12 bases between. The CDR3 has 15 amino acids. Germline lookup yields CDR1 LGHNA and CDR2 YSLEER.

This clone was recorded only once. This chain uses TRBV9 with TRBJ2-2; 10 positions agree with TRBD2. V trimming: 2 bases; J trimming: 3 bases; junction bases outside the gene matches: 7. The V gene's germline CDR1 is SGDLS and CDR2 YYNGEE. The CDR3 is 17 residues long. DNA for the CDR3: TGTGCCAGCAGCGTCACAGCGGGGGGGCCAGACACCGGGGAGCTGTTTTTT. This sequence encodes CASSVTAGGPDTGELFF.

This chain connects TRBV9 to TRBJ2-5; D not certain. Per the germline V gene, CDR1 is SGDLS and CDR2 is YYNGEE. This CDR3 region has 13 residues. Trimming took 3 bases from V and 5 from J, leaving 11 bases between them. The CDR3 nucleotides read TGTGCCAGCAGCGCCAAGACGAGGGAGACCCAGTACTTC. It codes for CASSAKTRETQYF.

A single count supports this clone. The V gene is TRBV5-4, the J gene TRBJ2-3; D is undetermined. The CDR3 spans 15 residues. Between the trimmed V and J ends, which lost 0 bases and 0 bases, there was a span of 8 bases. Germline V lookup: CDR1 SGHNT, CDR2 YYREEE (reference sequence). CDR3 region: CASSLDSSSTDTQYF. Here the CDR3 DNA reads TGTGCCAGCAGCTTGGACAGCTCTAGCACAGATACGCAGTATTTT.

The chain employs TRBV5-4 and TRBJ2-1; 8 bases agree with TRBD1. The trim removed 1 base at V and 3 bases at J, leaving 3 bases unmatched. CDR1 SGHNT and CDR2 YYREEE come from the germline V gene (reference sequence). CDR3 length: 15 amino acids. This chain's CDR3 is CASSLPQGDYNEQFF. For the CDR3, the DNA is TGTGCCAGCAGCTTGCCACAGGGGGACTACAATGAGCAGTTCTTC.

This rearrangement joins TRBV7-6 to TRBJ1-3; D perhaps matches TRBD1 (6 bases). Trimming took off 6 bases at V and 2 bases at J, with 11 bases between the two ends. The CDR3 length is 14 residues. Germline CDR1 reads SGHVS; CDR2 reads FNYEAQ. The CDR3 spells CASSPTGAGNTIYF. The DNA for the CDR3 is TGTGCCAGCAGTCCGACAGGCGCTGGAAACACCATATATTTT.

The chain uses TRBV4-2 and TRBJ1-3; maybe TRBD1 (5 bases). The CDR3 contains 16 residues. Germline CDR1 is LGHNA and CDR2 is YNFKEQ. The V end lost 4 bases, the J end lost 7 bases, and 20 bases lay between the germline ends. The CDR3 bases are TGTGCCAGCAGCCCCGCCTACGCCCAGGGTGGCAACACCATATATTTT. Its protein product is CASSPAYAQGGNTIYF.

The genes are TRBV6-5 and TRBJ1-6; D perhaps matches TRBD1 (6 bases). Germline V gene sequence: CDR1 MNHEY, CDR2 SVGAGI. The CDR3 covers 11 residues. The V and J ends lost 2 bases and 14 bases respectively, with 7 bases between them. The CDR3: CASSYQGTLHF. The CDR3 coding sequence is TGTGCCAGCAGTTACCAGGGGACCCTCCACTTT.

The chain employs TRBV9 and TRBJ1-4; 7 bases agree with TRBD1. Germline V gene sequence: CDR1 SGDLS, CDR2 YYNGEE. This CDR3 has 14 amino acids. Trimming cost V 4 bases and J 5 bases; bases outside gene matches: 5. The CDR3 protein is CASSTGQTNEKLFF. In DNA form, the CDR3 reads TGTGCCAGCAGCACGGGACAGACAAATGAAAAACTGTTTTTT.

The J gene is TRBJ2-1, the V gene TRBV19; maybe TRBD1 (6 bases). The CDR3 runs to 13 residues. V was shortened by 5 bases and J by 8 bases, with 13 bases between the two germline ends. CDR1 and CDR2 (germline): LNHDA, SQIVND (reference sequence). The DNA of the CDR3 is TGTGCCAGTAGTTCTACAGGGTGGTATGAGCAGTTCTTC. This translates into CASSSTGWYEQFF.

The CDR3 sequence: CASRHRGRNTIYF. CDR3 DNA: TGTGCCAGCAGGCACAGGGGGAGAAACACCATATATTTT. V usage is TRBV12-3 or TRBV12-4 and J usage is TRBJ1-3, with 8 bases that match TRBD1. V lost 6 bases to trimming and J lost 5 bases; unmatched junction nucleotides: 3. The CDR3 runs 13 residues.

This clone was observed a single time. The CDR3: CARSSSGSGQFF. The DNA of the CDR3 is TGTGCCAGAAGCTCGAGCGGGAGCGGGCAGTTCTTC. The rearrangement joins TRBV5-3 to TRBJ2-1; 8 bases map to TRBD2. TRBV5-3 is assigned to the ORF class and has an uncertain function. V shed 3 bases and J 12 bases; nucleotides not matched to a gene: 5. The CDR3 consists of 12 residues.

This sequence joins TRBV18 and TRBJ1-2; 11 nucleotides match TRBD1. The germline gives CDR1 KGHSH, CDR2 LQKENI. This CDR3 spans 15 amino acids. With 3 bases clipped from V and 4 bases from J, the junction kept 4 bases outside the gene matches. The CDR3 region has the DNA TGTGCCAGCTCACCGGGACAGGGGGATGTCTATGGCTACACCTTC. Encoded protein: CASSPGQGDVYGYTF. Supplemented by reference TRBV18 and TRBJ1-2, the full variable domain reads NAGVMQNPRHLVRRRGQEARLRCSPMKGHSHVYWYRQLPEEGLKFMVYLQKENIIDESGMPKERFSAEFPKEGPSILRIQQVVRGDSAAYFCASSPGQGDVYGYTFGSGTRLTVV.

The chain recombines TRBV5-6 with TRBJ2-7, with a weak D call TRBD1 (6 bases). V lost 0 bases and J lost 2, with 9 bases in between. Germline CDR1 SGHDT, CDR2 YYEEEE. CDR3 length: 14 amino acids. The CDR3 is CASSLVNRAYEQYV. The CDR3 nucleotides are TGTGCCAGCAGCTTGGTGAACAGGGCCTACGAGCAGTACGTC.